These 8 T cell receptor beta chains share one sample of origin, sequenced in a study of T cells in Graves' hyperthyroidism and ophthalmopathy. Amplification yielded TCR beta CDR3 regions, with RNA transcripts as the source. First-round RT-PCR of the TCR CDR3 relied on the HTBI primer set. TCRdb passed the multiplex PCR reads through MiXCR, listing each CDR3 protein once. This sample has 400,000 or so distinct CDR3 sequences, with 13% to 15% found just once. Specimen: blood. These receptors were collected from a woman aged 55-70 years with Graves' ophthalmopathy.

This clonotype was seen repeatedly, ten times or more. This sequence joins TRBV7-3 and TRBJ2-3; 8 bases match TRBD1. The V gene's germline CDR1 is SGHTA and CDR2 FQGTGA. J lost 6 bases, V lost 3 bases, and 5 bases had no gene match. This CDR3 is built from 14 residues. DNA of the CDR3: TGTGCCAGCAGCTTGACAGGGGCATCGGATACGCAGTATTTT. This codes for CASSLTGASDTQYF.

The chain joins TRBV20-1 to TRBJ2-1; 7 bases are shared with TRBD2. Per germline, CDR1 DFQATT and CDR2 SNEGSKA (reference sequence). V lost 0 bases and J lost 3; bases outside the gene matches: 11. The CDR3 totals 17 residues. This CDR3 reads CSARDLGQAGVYNEQFF. CDR3 sequence (DNA): TGCAGTGCTAGAGATCTTGGGCAGGCGGGAGTCTACAATGAGCAGTTCTTC.

This clonotype was observed at least ten times. This chain joins TRBV7-2 and TRBJ2-7; D may be TRBD1 or TRBD2 (6 bases each). Trimming took off 6 bases at V and 1 base at J, with 16 bases between the two ends. This CDR3 has 15 residues. Germline CDR1 SGHTA, CDR2 FQGNSA. The CDR3 DNA reads TGTGCCAGCAGGAAAGACGGGGGCGGGTCCTACGAGCAGTACTTC. It yields the protein CASRKDGGGSYEQYF.

This clonotype was detected a few times. V usage is TRBV19 and J usage is TRBJ2-3; tentatively, D is TRBD1 (7 bases). Trimming stripped 7 bases from V and 2 bases from J, with 13 bases between. This CDR3 comprises 14 residues. Germline values: CDR1 LNHDA, CDR2 SQIVND (reference sequence). The CDR3 nucleotides are TGTGCCAGTAAGGAGGGGGCCTTCACAGATACGCAGTATTTT. Its protein is CASKEGAFTDTQYF. The full variable domain, rest sourced from reference TRBV19 and TRBJ2-3, is DGGITQSPKYLFRKEGQNVTLSCEQNLNHDAMYWYRQDPGQGLRLIYYSQIVNDFQKGDIAEGYSVSREKKESFPLTVTSAQKNPTAFYLCASKEGAFTDTQYFGPGTRLTVL.

This clonotype showed up just a few times. This sequence joins TRBV28 and TRBJ2-6; D is uncertain. Trimming left V 5 bases short and J 0 bases short, with 14 bases between. This CDR3 is 17 amino acids long. CDR1 MDHEN and CDR2 SYDVKM come from the germline V gene. For the CDR3, the DNA is TGTGCCAGCAGTCCAACTTTAGTGCACTCTGGGGCCAACGTCCTGACTTTC. This gives the protein CASSPTLVHSGANVLTF.

In its sample, this clonotype was seen many times. The V and J genes are TRBV6-1 and TRBJ1-1; D not certain. The CDR3 is 14 amino acids. V shed 2 bases and J shed 3 bases, with 10 bases lying between them. Germline lookup yields CDR1 MNHNS and CDR2 SASEGT. This CDR3 is CASSETIVHTEAFF. The CDR3 coding sequence is TGTGCCAGCAGTGAAACTATCGTCCACACTGAAGCTTTCTTT.

This clonotype was detected a few times. A much larger clone lies one base from this, so it may be a read error. V and J are TRBV20-1 and TRBJ2-7; 8 positions agree with TRBD1. Germline values: CDR1 DFQATT, CDR2 SNEGSKA (reference sequence). The CDR3 runs 14 residues. The CDR3 sequence is CSARAGTGSYERYF. CDR3 nucleotide sequence: TGCAGTGCTAGAGCCGGGACAGGATCTTACGAGCGGTACTTC.

Many counts were recorded for this clonotype. The chain couples TRBV27 to TRBJ2-3; D gene unclear. The CDR3 sequence is 12 residues long. Between the trimmed V and J ends, which lost 6 bases and 3 bases, there was a span of 7 bases. Germline CDR1 and CDR2: MNHEY and SMNVEV (reference sequence). The CDR3 bases are TGTGCCAGCAGGCGCGGTACAGATACGCAGTATTTT. This codes for CASRRGTDTQYF.